This T cell receptor (beta chain) stems from a study of T-cell reconstitution after alpha-beta-depleted transplantation in children. Library preparation (for TCRbeta) was performed with unique molecular identifiers. TCRdb reprocessed the PCR reads via MiXCR and lists one record per CDR3 protein. Found here are some 300,000 distinct CDR3 sequences, over 9% of them singletons; the top ten hold approximately 2.3%. The clonotype comes from a human donor who donated a stem cell graft to a child with acute lymphoblastic leukemia. Here the sequenced sample was PBMCs from the stem cell graft donor, taken from the stem cell graft.

CDR3 amino acids: CASSPYFDLDDGYTF. DNA of the CDR3: TGTGCCAGCAGCCCCTATTTTGATCTAGACGATGGCTACACCTTC. The chain has TRBV4-2 and TRBJ1-2; D not resolved. Germline assignment: CDR1 LGHNA and CDR2 YNFKEQ. Trimming removed 4 bases at V and 6 bases at J, with 18 bases between. This CDR3 has 15 amino acids.